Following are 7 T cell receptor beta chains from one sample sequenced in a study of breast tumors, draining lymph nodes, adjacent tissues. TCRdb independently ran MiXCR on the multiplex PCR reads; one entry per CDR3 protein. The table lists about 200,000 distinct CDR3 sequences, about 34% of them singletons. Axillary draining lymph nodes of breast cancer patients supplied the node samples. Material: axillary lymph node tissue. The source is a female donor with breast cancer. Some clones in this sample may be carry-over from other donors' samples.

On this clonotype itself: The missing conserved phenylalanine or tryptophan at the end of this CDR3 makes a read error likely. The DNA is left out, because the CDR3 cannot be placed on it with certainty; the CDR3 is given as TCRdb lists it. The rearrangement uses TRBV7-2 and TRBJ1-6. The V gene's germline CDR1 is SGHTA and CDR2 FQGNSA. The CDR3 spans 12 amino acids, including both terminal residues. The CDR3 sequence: CASSLEGSAATY.

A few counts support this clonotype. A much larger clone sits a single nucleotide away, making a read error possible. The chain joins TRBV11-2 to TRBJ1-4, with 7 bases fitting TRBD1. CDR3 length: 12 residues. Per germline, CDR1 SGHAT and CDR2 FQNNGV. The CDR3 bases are TGTGCCACCAGCAGGGGGAGTGAAACACTGTTTTTT. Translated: CATSRGSETLFF.

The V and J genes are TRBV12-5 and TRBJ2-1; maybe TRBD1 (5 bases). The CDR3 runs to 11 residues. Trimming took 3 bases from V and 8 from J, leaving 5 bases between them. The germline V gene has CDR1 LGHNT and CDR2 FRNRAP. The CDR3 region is CASGLGDEQFF. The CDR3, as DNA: TGTGCTAGTGGTTTAGGGGATGAGCAGTTCTTC.

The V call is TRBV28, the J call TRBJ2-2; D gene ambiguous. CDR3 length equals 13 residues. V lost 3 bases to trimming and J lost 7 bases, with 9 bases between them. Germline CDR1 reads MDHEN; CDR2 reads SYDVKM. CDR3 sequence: CASSLSGVGELFF. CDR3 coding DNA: TGTGCCAGCAGTTTGTCGGGTGTCGGGGAGCTGTTTTTT.

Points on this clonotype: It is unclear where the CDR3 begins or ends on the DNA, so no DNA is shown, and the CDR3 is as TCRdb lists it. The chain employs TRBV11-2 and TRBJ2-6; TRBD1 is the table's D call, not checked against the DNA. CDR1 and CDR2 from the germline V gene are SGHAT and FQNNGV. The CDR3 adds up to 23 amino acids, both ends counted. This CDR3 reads CASSLSTPPYGYTFGSGANVLTF.

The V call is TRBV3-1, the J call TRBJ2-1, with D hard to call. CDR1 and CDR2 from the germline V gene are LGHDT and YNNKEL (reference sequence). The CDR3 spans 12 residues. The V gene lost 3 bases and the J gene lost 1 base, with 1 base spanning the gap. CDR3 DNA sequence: TGTGCCAGCAGCCATTCCTACAATGAGCAGTTCTTC. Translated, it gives CASSHSYNEQFF.

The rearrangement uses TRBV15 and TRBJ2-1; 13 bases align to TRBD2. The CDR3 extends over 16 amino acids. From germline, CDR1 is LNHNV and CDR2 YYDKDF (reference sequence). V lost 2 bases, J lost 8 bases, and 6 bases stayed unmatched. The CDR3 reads CATSRQLAGGQDEQFF. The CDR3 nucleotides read TGTGCCACCAGCAGACAACTAGCGGGGGGGCAGGATGAGCAGTTCTTC.